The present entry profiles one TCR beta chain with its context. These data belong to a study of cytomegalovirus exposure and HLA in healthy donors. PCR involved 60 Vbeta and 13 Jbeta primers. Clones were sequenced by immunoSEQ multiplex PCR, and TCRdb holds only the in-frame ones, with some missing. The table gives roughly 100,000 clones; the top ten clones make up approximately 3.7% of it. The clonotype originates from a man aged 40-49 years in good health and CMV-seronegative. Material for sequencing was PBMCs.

The CDR3 spells CASSEITRGLAGMETQYF. CDR3 coding DNA: TGTGCCAGCAGTGAAATAACCCGGGGACTAGCGGGAATGGAGACCCAGTACTTC. V gene TRBV6-1 combines with J gene TRBJ2-5, with 13 bases fitting TRBD2. Trimming at V came to 2 bases and at J to 5 bases, leaving 11 bases not matched to a gene. The V gene's germline CDR1 is MNHNS and CDR2 SASEGT. CDR3 length equals 18 residues.